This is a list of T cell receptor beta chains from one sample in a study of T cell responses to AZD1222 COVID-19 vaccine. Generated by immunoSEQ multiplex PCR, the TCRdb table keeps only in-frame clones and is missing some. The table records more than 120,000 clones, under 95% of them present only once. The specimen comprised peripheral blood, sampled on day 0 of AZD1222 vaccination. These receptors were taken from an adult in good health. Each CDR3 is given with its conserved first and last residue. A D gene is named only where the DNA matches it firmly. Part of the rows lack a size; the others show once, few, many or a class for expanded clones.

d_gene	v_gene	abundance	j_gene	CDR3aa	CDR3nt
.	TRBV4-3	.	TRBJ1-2	CASSQDSLNYGYTF	TGCGCCAGCAGCCAGGACAGCCTTAACTATGGCTACACCTTC
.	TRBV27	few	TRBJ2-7	CASSLIGDGISYEQYF	TGTGCCAGCAGTTTGATCGGAGACGGGATCTCCTACGAGCAGTACTTC
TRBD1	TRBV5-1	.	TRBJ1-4	CASSFQTGVNEKLFF	TGCGCCAGCAGCTTCCAAACAGGGGTCAATGAAAAACTGTTTTTT
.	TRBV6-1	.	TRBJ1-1	CASSEAWWAFF	TGTGCCAGCAGTGAAGCGTGGTGGGCTTTCTTT
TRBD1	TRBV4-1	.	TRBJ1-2	CASSQKRGQGSYGYTF	TGCGCCAGCAGCCAAAAAAGAGGACAGGGGTCCTATGGCTACACCTTC
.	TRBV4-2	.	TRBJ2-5	CASSQDLGRGAYQETQYF	TGTGCCAGCAGCCAAGACCTCGGCAGGGGGGCTTACCAAGAGACCCAGTACTTC
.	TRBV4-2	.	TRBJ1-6	CASSQEQGSYNSPLHF	TGTGCCAGCAGCCAAGAGCAGGGCTCCTATAATTCACCCCTCCACTTT
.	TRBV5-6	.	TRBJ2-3	CASSLVSAYSTDTQYF	TGTGCCAGCAGCTTGGTTTCAGCCTATAGCACAGATACGCAGTATTTT
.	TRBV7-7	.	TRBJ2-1	CASSLELYNEQFF	TGTGCCAGCAGCTTAGAACTTTACAATGAGCAGTTCTTC
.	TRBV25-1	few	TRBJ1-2	CASSEPGYYGYTF	TGTGCCAGCAGTGAGCCGGGATACTATGGCTACACCTTC
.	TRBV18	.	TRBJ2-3	CASSPQFSPGGDTQYF	TGTGCCAGCTCACCACAGTTCTCGCCAGGAGGAGATACGCAGTATTTT
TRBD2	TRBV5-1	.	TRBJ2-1	CASSLVPSGAGREQFF	TGCGCCAGCAGCTTGGTACCTAGCGGGGCGGGTAGAGAGCAGTTCTTC
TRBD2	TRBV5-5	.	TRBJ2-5	CASSSGLAGVGETQYF	TGTGCCAGCAGCAGTGGACTAGCGGGAGTCGGAGAGACCCAGTACTTC
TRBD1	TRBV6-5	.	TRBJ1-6	CASSYLRDSNSPLHF	TGTGCCAGCAGTTATCTCCGGGACAGTAATTCACCCCTCCACTTT
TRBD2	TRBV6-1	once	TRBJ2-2	CASSADWRGTTGELFF	TGTGCCAGCAGTGCCGACTGGCGGGGGACCACCGGGGAGCTGTTTTTT
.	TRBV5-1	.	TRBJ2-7	CASKGEYEQYF	TGCGCCAGCAAAGGTGAATACGAGCAGTACTTC
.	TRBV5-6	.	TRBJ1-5	CASSPGHNNQPQHF	TGTGCCAGCAGCCCGGGACATAACAATCAGCCCCAGCATTTT
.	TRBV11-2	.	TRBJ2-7	CASSPSSSYEQYF	TGTGCCAGCAGCCCCTCGAGCTCCTACGAGCAGTACTTC
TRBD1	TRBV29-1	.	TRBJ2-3	CSVGGTVLTDTQYF	TGCAGCGTTGGTGGGACAGTCTTAACAGATACGCAGTATTTT
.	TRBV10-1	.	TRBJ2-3	CASSSTSTDTQYF	TGCGCCAGCAGTTCTACTAGCACAGATACGCAGTATTTT
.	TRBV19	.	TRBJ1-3	CASSSTGPGNTIYF	TGTGCCAGTAGTTCAACAGGGCCTGGAAACACCATATATTTT
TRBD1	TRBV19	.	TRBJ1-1	CASSPWGTAIEAFF	TGTGCCAGTAGCCCTTGGGGGACAGCTATTGAAGCTTTCTTT
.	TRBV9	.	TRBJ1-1	CASSVSVNTEAFF	TGTGCCAGCAGCGTCTCGGTGAACACTGAAGCTTTCTTT
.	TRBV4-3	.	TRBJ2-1	CASSFRSYNEQFF	TGCGCCAGCAGCTTTCGGAGTTACAATGAGCAGTTCTTC
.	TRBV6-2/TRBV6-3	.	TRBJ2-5	CASSGGDIQETQYF	TGTGCCAGCAGTGGGGGGGACATACAAGAGACCCAGTACTTC
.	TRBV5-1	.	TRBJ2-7	CASSLASGATYEQYF	TGCGCCAGCAGCTTGGCGTCGGGGGCAACCTACGAGCAGTACTTC
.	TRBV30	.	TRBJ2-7	CAWSLGGPYEQYF	TGTGCCTGGAGTCTGGGGGGGCCCTACGAGCAGTACTTC
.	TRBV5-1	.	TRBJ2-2	CASSPGHNTGELFF	TGCGCCAGCAGCCCGGGACACAACACCGGGGAGCTGTTTTTT
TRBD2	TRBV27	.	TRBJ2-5	CASRNRYGTIQETQYF	TGTGCCAGCAGGAACCGCTATGGGACTATCCAAGAGACCCAGTACTTC
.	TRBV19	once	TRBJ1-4	CASNGQTNEKLFF	TGTGCCAGTAATGGACAGACTAATGAAAAACTGTTTTTT
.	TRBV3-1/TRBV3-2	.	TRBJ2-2	CASSQGRGYTGELFF	TGTGCCAGCAGCCAAGGAAGAGGGTACACCGGGGAGCTGTTTTTT
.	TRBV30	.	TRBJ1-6	CAWSEARSPLHF	TGTGCCTGGAGTGAAGCTCGTTCACCCCTCCACTTT
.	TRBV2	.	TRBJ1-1	CASSGEMNTEAFF	TGTGCCAGCAGTGGGGAAATGAACACTGAAGCTTTCTTT
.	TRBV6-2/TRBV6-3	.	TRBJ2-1	CASSYPPNEQFF	TGTGCCAGCAGTTACCCACCGAATGAGCAGTTCTTC
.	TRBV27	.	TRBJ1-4	CASSSSGATNEKLFF	TGTGCCAGCAGTTCTTCCGGAGCAACTAATGAAAAACTGTTTTTT
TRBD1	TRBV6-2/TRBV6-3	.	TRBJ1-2	CASSPSGGGGGYTF	TGTGCCAGCAGCCCCAGCGGAGGGGGCGGTGGCTACACCTTC
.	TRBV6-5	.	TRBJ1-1	CASSYSNGNTEAFF	TGTGCCAGCAGTTACTCGAATGGGAACACTGAAGCTTTCTTT
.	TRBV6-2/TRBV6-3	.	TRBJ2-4	CASSRRRGEGLAKNIQYF	TGTGCCAGCAGCCGCCGAAGAGGTGAGGGTTTAGCCAAAAACATTCAGTACTTC
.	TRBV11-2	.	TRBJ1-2	CASSPGAGGYTF	TGTGCCAGCAGCCCGGGGGCCGGTGGCTACACCTTC
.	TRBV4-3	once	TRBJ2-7	CASSQAAGGPGDYEQYF	TGCGCCAGCAGCCAAGCGGCAGGAGGGCCCGGGGACTACGAGCAGTACTTC
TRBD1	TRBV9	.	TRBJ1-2	CASSGPGTGDNLGGYTF	TGTGCCAGCAGCGGTCCCGGGACAGGGGATAATCTGGGTGGCTACACCTTC
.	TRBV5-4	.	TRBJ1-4	CASSVGTGNEKLFF	TGTGCCAGCAGCGTCGGGACGGGTAATGAAAAACTGTTTTTT